The TCR beta chain under discussion was sequenced for a study of chemoradiotherapy in HPV16-positive cancers. The study's findings and limits: During treatment, candidate HPV-specific clones and E7-related motifs expanded in tumor.

Only in-frame clones appear in the TCRdb table, and some are missing; sequencing was by immunoSEQ multiplex PCR. The sample has some 14,000 clones, 89% seen once. This CDR3 comprises 15 residues. Germline CDR1 reads LNHDA; CDR2 reads SQIVND (reference sequence). Trimming cost V 7 bases and J 2 bases, with 12 bases left between them. Concerning this clone itself: Its antigen is not known.

The chain combines TRBV19 with TRBJ2-6; D assignment may be TRBD1 or TRBD2 (5 bases each). Material: tumor tissue, obtained from a patient who underwent chemoradiotherapy. This TCR came from a human donor with HPV-associated anogenital cancer. CDR3 sequence: CASNSGRAGANVLTF. CDR3 bases: TGTGCCAGTAATTCAGGGCGGGCTGGGGCCAACGTCCTGACTTTC.